This TCR beta chain is drawn from a study of CD8 T cells in Susac syndrome. It was with random hexamers that 0.5 to 1 ug RNA was reverse transcribed. TCRdb re-analysed the immunoSEQ multiplex PCR reads in MiXCR, keeping a single row per CDR3 protein. Of just over 300,000 distinct CDR3 sequences in the sample, about 90% are singletons; the top ten hold less than 0.08%. The germline CDR1 and CDR2 sequences are MNHNS and SASEGT. This CDR3 is 17 amino acids long. Trimming cost V 6 bases and J 1 base; bases outside gene matches: 9. Sequenced sample: CD4+ T cells from PBMCs. The V and J genes are TRBV6-1 and TRBJ2-2; 9 positions agree with TRBD1. This TCR came from a human donor with multiple sclerosis. CDR3 bases: TGTGCCAGCAGCATAAGGACAGGGGCAAGGAACACCGGGGAGCTGTTTTTT. Its translation: CASSIRTGARNTGELFF.